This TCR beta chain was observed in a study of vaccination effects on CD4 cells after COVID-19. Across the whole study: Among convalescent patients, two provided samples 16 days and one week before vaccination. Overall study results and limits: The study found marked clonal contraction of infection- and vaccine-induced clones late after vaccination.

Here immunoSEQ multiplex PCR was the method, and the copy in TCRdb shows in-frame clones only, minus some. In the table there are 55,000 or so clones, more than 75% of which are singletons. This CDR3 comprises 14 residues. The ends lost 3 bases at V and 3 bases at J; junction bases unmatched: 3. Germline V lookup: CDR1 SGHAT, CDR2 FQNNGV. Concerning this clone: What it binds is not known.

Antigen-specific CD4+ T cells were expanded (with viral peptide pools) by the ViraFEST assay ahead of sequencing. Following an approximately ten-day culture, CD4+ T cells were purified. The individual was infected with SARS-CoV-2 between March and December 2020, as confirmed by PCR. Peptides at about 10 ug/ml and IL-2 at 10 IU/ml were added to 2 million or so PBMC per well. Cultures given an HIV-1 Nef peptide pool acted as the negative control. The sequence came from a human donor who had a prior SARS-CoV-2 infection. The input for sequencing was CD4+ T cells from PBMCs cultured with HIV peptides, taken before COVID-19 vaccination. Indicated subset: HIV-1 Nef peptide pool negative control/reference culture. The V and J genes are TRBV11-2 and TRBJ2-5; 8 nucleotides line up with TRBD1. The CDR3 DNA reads TGTGCCAGCAGCTTGACAGGGGTAGAAGAGACCCAGTACTTC. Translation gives CASSLTGVEETQYF.